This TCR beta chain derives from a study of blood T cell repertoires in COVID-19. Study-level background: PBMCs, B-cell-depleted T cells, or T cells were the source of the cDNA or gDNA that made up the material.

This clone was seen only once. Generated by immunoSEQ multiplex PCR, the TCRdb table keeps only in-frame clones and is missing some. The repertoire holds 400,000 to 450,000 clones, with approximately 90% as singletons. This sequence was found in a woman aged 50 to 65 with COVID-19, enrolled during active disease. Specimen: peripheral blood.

The CDR3 DNA is TGTGCCAGCAGCCACGGACAGGCCGCGAACACCGGGGAGCTGTTTTTT. Translating it yields CASSHGQAANTGELFF. The V call is TRBV7-6, the J call TRBJ2-2; 7 bases are a match to TRBD1. The CDR3 is 16 residues long. The trim removed 5 bases at V and 0 bases at J, leaving 6 bases unmatched. Germline assignment: CDR1 SGHVS and CDR2 FNYEAQ.